The 27 T cell receptor beta chains presented below share a single source sample, sequenced in a study of blood T cell repertoires in COVID-19. Repertoires were generated with immunoSEQ multiplex PCR, while TCRdb's copy carries only in-frame clones and drops some. Of 200,000 to 250,000 clones in the sample, roughly nine tenths are singletons; the top ten hold approximately 10%. The sequenced sample was peripheral blood. The receptors here all came from a woman between 45 and 65 years old with COVID-19, enrolled during active disease.

The V and J genes are TRBV5-6 and TRBJ2-1; 8 bases align to TRBD2. V shed 2 bases and J 1 base; nucleotides not matched to a gene: 2. Germline CDR1 reads SGHDT; CDR2 reads YYEEEE. The CDR3 sequence is 15 residues long. The CDR3 loop is CASSFGGASYNEQFF. CDR3 sequence (DNA): TGTGCCAGCAGCTTCGGGGGGGCATCCTACAATGAGCAGTTCTTC.

This rearrangement joins TRBV12-3 or TRBV12-4 to TRBJ2-1; D perhaps matches TRBD1 (6 bases). The CDR3 loop spans 13 amino acids. Trimming cost V 7 bases and J 6 bases, with 13 bases left between them. CDR3 sequence: CASTHDRTNEQFF. CDR3 DNA: TGTGCCAGCACCCACGACAGGACCAATGAGCAGTTCTTC.

The chain links TRBV10-1 to TRBJ2-7, with D possibly being TRBD1 (5 bases). In germline, CDR1 is WNHNN, CDR2 SYGVQD (reference sequence). This CDR3 region has 11 residues. V lost 11 bases and J lost 2, with 10 bases in between. In nucleotides, the CDR3 is TGCGCCGGGGCCAAACCCTACGAGCAGTACGTC. This translates into CAGAKPYEQYV.

Only a few counts were recorded for this clone. The rearrangement joins TRBV4-1 to TRBJ2-7; 7 bases map to TRBD2. The CDR3 is 15 amino acids. V lost 0 bases and J lost 4; bases outside the gene matches: 6. The germline V gene encodes CDR1 MGHRA and CDR2 YSYEKL. The CDR3 nucleotides read TGCGCCAGCAGCCAAGACTCTAGCGGTCGATACGAGCAGTACGTC. Amino acids: CASSQDSSGRYEQYV.

The CDR3 nucleotides are TGTGCCAGCAGTGAAGATATTGTGGGCGGGAACCGACAGATCAGGAACACTGAAGCTTTCTTT. This encodes CASSEDIVGGNRQIRNTEAFF. The rearrangement joins TRBV6-1 to TRBJ1-1; possibly TRBD1 for D (5 bases). The germline V gene has CDR1 MNHNS and CDR2 SASEGT. This CDR3 has 21 amino acids. Trimming took off 1 base at V and 1 base at J, with 28 bases between the two ends.

The rearrangement joins TRBV9 to TRBJ2-3; possible D gene TRBD2, 6 bases. Germline V gene lookup returns CDR1 SGDLS and CDR2 YYNGEE. This CDR3 is 16 amino acids long. V gave up 0 bases and J gave up 4 bases, with 15 bases separating them. The chain's CDR3 is CASSVESGGGSDTQYF. As DNA, the CDR3 is TGTGCCAGCAGCGTAGAATCTGGTGGGGGGTCAGATACGCAGTATTTT.

The chain employs TRBV9 and TRBJ1-6, with D unresolved. Germline CDR1 is SGDLS and CDR2 is YYNGEE. The CDR3 runs 15 residues. V was cut by 3 bases and J by 7 bases, with 14 bases left in between. The CDR3 coding sequence is TGTGCCAGCAGCGGCGTGGGAGCCACCAATTCACCCCTCCACTTT. Its protein is CASSGVGATNSPLHF.

DNA for the CDR3: TGTGCCAGTAGTATAACAGGGGGTTATCAGCCCCAGCATTTT. Residues: CASSITGGYQPQHF. J is TRBJ1-5 and V is TRBV19, with 8 bases aligning to TRBD1. Germline lookup yields CDR1 LNHDA and CDR2 SQIVND (reference sequence). This CDR3 is 14 amino acids long. With 2 bases clipped from V and 5 bases from J, the junction kept 2 bases outside the gene matches.

This rearrangement joins TRBV14 to TRBJ1-5; a possible D gene is TRBD1 (5 bases). Looked up from germline, CDR1 is SGHDN and CDR2 is FVKESK. Deletions cut 0 bases from V and 7 bases from J, with 22 bases between. The CDR3 runs to 18 residues. CDR3 bases: TGTGCCAGCAGCCAAGAAAGGGACTCGGTGGGGCTTGGGCAGCCCCAGCATTTT. Translating gives CASSQERDSVGLGQPQHF.

The rearrangement uses TRBV28 and TRBJ1-1; TRBD1 matches 9 bases. Germline assignment: CDR1 MDHEN and CDR2 SYDVKM. The V segment lost 8 bases and the J segment 5 bases; nucleotides outside the gene matches: 6. CDR3 size: 13 residues. The chain's CDR3 is CASLTGGWTEAFF. CDR3 sequence (DNA): TGTGCCAGCCTTACAGGGGGCTGGACTGAAGCTTTCTTT. The variable domain in full, completed from reference TRBV28 and TRBJ1-1, reads DVKVTQSSRYLVKRTGEKVFLECVQDMDHENMFWYRQDPGLGLRLIYFSYDVKMKEKGDIPEGYSVSREKKERFSLILESASTNQTSMYLCASLTGGWTEAFFGQGTRLTVV.

This chain links TRBV30 with TRBJ2-1, with D possibly TRBD1 on 5 matching bases. V dropped 3 bases and J dropped 7 bases, with 10 bases sitting between them. The CDR3 has 12 amino acids. The germline V gene has CDR1 GTSNPN and CDR2 SVGIG (reference sequence). As DNA, the CDR3 is TGTGCCTGGAGCTCAGGGTGGAATGAGCAGTTCTTC. It encodes CAWSSGWNEQFF.

This clone was counted a few times. This sequence joins TRBV20-1 and TRBJ2-7; D call uncertain. Germline lookup yields CDR1 DFQATT and CDR2 SNEGSKA (reference sequence). This CDR3 is built from 13 residues. The germline V and J ends were trimmed by 3 bases and 0 bases, with 9 bases remaining between them. For the CDR3, the DNA is TGCAGTGCTAGTACAATGATCTCCTACGAGCAGTACTTC. It specifies CSASTMISYEQYF.

Only one count was recorded for this clone. The chain employs TRBV5-4 and TRBJ2-2, with TRBD1 identical over 7 bases. Germline assignment: CDR1 SGHNT and CDR2 YYREEE (reference sequence). V shed 2 bases, J shed 7 bases, and the junction held 5 bases outside the gene matches. This CDR3 region has 14 residues. CDR3 nucleotides: TGTGCCAGCAGCTTCCTTAGACAGGGCGGGGAGCTGTTTTTT. Translation: CASSFLRQGGELFF.

CDR3: CASSLLPRNTEAFF. The CDR3 DNA reads as TGTGCCAGCAGCTTATTACCCAGGAACACTGAAGCTTTCTTT. The gene calls are TRBV11-2 and TRBJ1-1; D not certain. CDR1 and CDR2 (germline): SGHAT, FQNNGV. The CDR3 spans 14 residues. Between the trimmed V and J ends, which lost 2 bases and 1 base, there was a span of 8 bases.

The V call is TRBV28, the J call TRBJ1-1, with no clear D. CDR3 size: 15 residues. Germline V lookup: CDR1 MDHEN, CDR2 SYDVKM. V lost 7 bases, J lost 0 bases, and 15 bases lay in between. CDR3 in amino acids: CASILGGSLNTEAFF. DNA for the CDR3: TGTGCCAGCATCTTAGGAGGCTCCCTGAACACTGAAGCTTTCTTT.

This clone was seen a handful of times. Additional DNA sequences in this sample encode the identical CDR3. J is TRBJ2-1 and V is TRBV19; D not resolved. This CDR3 comprises 12 residues. Germline CDR1 reads LNHDA; CDR2 reads SQIVND (reference sequence). Trimming removed 3 bases at V and 6 bases at J, with 6 bases between. The CDR3 nucleotides are TGTGCCAGTAGTATCTATGGCAATGAGCAGTTCTTC. Protein sequence: CASSIYGNEQFF. Based on the CDR3 plus reference TRBV19 and TRBJ2-1, the full variable domain is DGGITQSPKYLFRKEGQNVTLSCEQNLNHDAMYWYRQDPGQGLRLIYYSQIVNDFQKGDIAEGYSVSREKKESFPLTVTSAQKNPTAFYLCASSIYGNEQFFGPGTRLTVL.

In this sample, this clone turned up once. This rearrangement joins TRBV6-1 to TRBJ2-7; 9 nucleotides align to TRBD1. CDR3 length: 14 residues. Looked up from germline, CDR1 is MNHNS and CDR2 is SASEGT. J lost 6 bases, V lost 2 bases, and 5 bases had no gene match. The CDR3 reads CASSERVTGGEQYV. The CDR3 DNA sequence: TGTGCCAGCAGTGAAAGGGTGACAGGGGGCGAGCAGTACGTC.

The chain couples TRBV11-3 to TRBJ2-3; TRBD2 aligns across 14 bases. The CDR3 extends over 17 amino acids. The junction had 8 bases not matched to a gene; V was cut back by 5 bases and J by 4 bases. Germline CDR1 reads SGHNT; CDR2 reads YENEEA. CDR3 sequence: CASSPSTSGGAADTQYF. Here the CDR3 DNA reads TGTGCCAGCAGCCCCTCGACTAGCGGGGGGGCCGCAGATACGCAGTATTTT.

This rearrangement joins TRBV2 to TRBJ2-2, with a possible D match to TRBD2 (5 bases). Germline V gene sequence: CDR1 SNHLY, CDR2 FYNNEI. The CDR3 extends over 14 amino acids. V was trimmed by 3 bases and J by 3 bases, leaving 8 bases between them. CDR3 loop: CASSESGDTGELFF. In DNA form, the CDR3 reads TGTGCCAGCAGTGAGTCCGGGGACACCGGGGAGCTGTTTTTT.

This chain connects TRBV12-3 or TRBV12-4 to TRBJ2-7, with a tentative D call TRBD1 (5 bases). V was trimmed by 2 bases and J by 5 bases, leaving 10 bases between them. This CDR3 has 13 residues. CDR3 nucleotides: TGTGCCAGCAGTTTAAGGGGCGTAGACGAGCAGTACTTC. Translated: CASSLRGVDEQYF.

This chain connects TRBV9 to TRBJ1-2, with 7 bases identical to TRBD1. V shed 0 bases, J shed 8 bases, and the junction held 7 bases outside the gene matches. CDR1 and CDR2 from the germline V gene are SGDLS and YYNGEE. The CDR3 totals 14 residues. CDR3 sequence: CASSVDRGQWGYTF. CDR3 sequence (DNA): TGTGCCAGCAGCGTAGACAGGGGCCAATGGGGCTACACCTTC.

The chain employs TRBV5-6 and TRBJ2-7; 8 bases match TRBD1. Trimming cost V 2 bases and J 1 base; bases outside gene matches: 14. This CDR3 has 18 residues. Per germline, CDR1 SGHDT and CDR2 YYEEEE. CDR3 in amino acids: CASSLLPNRGTISYEQYF. The CDR3 nucleotides read TGTGCCAGCAGCTTACTACCTAACAGGGGGACCATTTCCTACGAGCAGTACTTC.

The chain recombines TRBV6-5 with TRBJ2-2; 9 bases agree with TRBD1. V dropped 4 bases and J dropped 3; count of bases not matched to a gene: 3. This CDR3 has 15 amino acids. Germline V gene sequence: CDR1 MNHEY, CDR2 SVGAGI. CDR3: CASSSDRGYTGELFF. Here the CDR3 DNA reads TGTGCCAGCAGTTCGGACAGGGGTTACACCGGGGAGCTGTTTTTT.

The chain's CDR3 is CASSLGQYLHNEQFF. The CDR3, as DNA: TGCGCCAGCAGCCTAGGACAGTATCTCCACAATGAGCAGTTCTTC. The chain couples TRBV23-1 to TRBJ2-1; D is possibly TRBD1 (6 bases). TRBV23-1 is treated as an ORF (open reading frame) with a function not yet certain. V was cut by 6 bases and J by 5 bases, with 17 bases left in between. This CDR3 contains 15 residues.

The CDR3 DNA follows: TGTGCCAGCAGCTTAGTCTCAACGGAAGAGACCCAGTACTTC. Residues: CASSLVSTEETQYF. The rearrangement uses TRBV11-2 and TRBJ2-5, with unresolved D. Trimming took 1 base from V and 3 from J, leaving 9 bases between them. Germline CDR1 reads SGHAT; CDR2 reads FQNNGV. The CDR3 has 14 amino acids.

This chain links TRBV5-8 with TRBJ1-6; no firm D call. V lost 1 base to trimming and J lost 6 bases, with 5 bases between them. Per germline, CDR1 SGHTS and CDR2 YDEGEE. The CDR3 runs to 13 residues. DNA of the CDR3: TGTGCCAGCAGCTTGTATCCTAATTCACCCCTCCACTTT. This encodes CASSLYPNSPLHF. Drawing the rest from reference TRBV5-8 and TRBJ1-6, the complete variable domain is EAGVTQSPTHLIKTRGQQATLRCSPISGHTSVYWYQQALGLGLQFLLWYDEGEERNRGNFPPRFSGRQFPNYSSELNVNALELEDSALYLCASSLYPNSPLHFGNGTRLTVT.

This CDR3 is CASRPVSGGGQFF. DNA for the CDR3: TGTGCCAGCAGACCCGTTAGCGGGGGAGGACAGTTCTTC. This sequence joins TRBV12-3 or TRBV12-4 and TRBJ2-1, with 9 bases aligning to TRBD2. With 6 bases clipped from V and 13 bases from J, the junction kept 10 bases outside the gene matches. This CDR3 has 13 amino acids.